This T cell receptor beta chain was documented in a study of neurological immune-mediated disorders. This clonotype appeared many times. TCRdb re-derived calls from the 5' RACE reads in MiXCR, one entry per CDR3 protein. The table lists some 78,000 distinct CDR3 sequences, about 5.2% of them singletons, with 2% to 2.5% in the top ten. This clonotype originated in a woman aged 25 to 45 with multiple sclerosis. The sample taken for sequencing was PBMCs.

As DNA, the CDR3 is TGCGCCAGCAGCTTGGATCGGGGCACTGAAGCTTTCTTT. Residues: CASSLDRGTEAFF. The rearrangement links TRBV5-1 to TRBJ1-1, with D unresolved. The CDR3 runs 13 residues. CDR1 is SGHRS and CDR2 is YFSETQ in the germline V gene. Trimming left V 0 bases short and J 4 bases short, with 7 bases between.